This T cell receptor (beta chain) was identified during a study of cytomegalovirus exposure and HLA in healthy donors. Study information: The roughly 100 million unique TCR beta sequences, from about 170 million T cells, were found by an earlier analysis. Tens of millions of unique TCRs from HLA-typed donors were held in an early release of data.

About this clone: Its specificity is not known.

The PCR employed 60 Vbeta primers together with 13 Jbeta primers. Libraries were prepared by immunoSEQ multiplex PCR; TCRdb keeps only in-frame clonotypes and omits some of them. The sample contains about 150,000 clones, about 85% of which appear only once. Whole-study findings and limits: Clonal expansion was found to be greater in HLA-associated TCR beta chains than in equally common others in a later analysis. When the data were analyzed later, several of the most significant clusters appeared to be linked to common viral pathogens.

The CDR3 spans 14 residues. J gave up 9 bases and V 3 bases, and 1 base lay outside the gene matches. The germline CDR1 and CDR2 sequences are SGHAT and FQNNGV. The specimen was PBMCs. The chain joins TRBV11-2 to TRBJ1-6; 11 bases map to TRBD1. The receptor was derived from a woman aged 18-29 years in good health and CMV-seronegative. The CDR3 DNA reads as TGTGCCAGCAGCTTGGACAGGGGGCCTTCACCCCTCCACTTT. This translates into CASSLDRGPSPLHF.